This T cell receptor (beta chain) was recovered during a study of beta chain features in type 1 diabetes. On this clone: Its target is not known. A read error may account for a junction end that differs from germline.

Germline V gene data show CDR1 as SGHKS and CDR2 as YYEKEE (reference sequence). The CDR3 has 15 residues. Populations obtained by sorting all exceeded 95% purity. Isolated RNA was reverse transcribed in full, so expressed TCRB transcripts were sequenced. Generated by immunoSEQ multiplex PCR, the TCRdb table keeps only in-frame clones and is missing some. Of 150,000 or so clones in the sample, about 50% were seen once. General study points: Whether TCRB rearrangement is influenced by HLA type was left unresolved in this analysis. Reads derived from cDNA could over-represent cells showing high TCR expression.

The clonotype comes from a man younger than 35 in good health. V gene TRBV5-5 combines with J gene TRBJ1-2, with D perhaps matching TRBD1 (6 bases). Sequencing was performed on Tregs from blood. CDR3 sequence: CASSQAMTGRNGYTF. CDR3 coding DNA: TGCGCCAGCAGCCAAGCAATGACAGGTCGGAATGGCTACACCTTC.